This is a list of T cell receptor beta chains from one sample in a study of blood T cell repertoires in COVID-19. Generated by immunoSEQ multiplex PCR, the TCRdb table keeps only in-frame clones and is missing some. This table has over 400,000 clones, over 75% appearing once. Sequenced input: peripheral blood. These receptors were obtained from a human donor in a cohort sampled during active COVID-19. The CDR3 runs from the conserved cysteine through the conserved F or W. Each record gives: J gene, CDR3 length, D gene, V gene, clone size, CDR3 protein, CDR3 DNA. A D gene is named only where the DNA matches it firmly. A row's size may be missing; if present it is once, few, many or a size class.

TRBJ2-2 12 . TRBV28 . CAIPTAGGELFF TGTGCCATCCCCACTGCGGGGGGGGAGCTGTTTTTT
TRBJ1-2 14 TRBD1 TRBV7-9 . CASSLGQGEGGYTF TGTGCCAGCAGCTTAGGACAGGGAGAAGGGGGCTACACCTTC
TRBJ1-2 15 . TRBV11-2 once CASSFGTFSNYGYTF TGTGCCAGCAGCTTCGGGACATTTTCTAACTATGGCTACACCTTC
TRBJ2-7 12 . TRBV15 . CATSRDLREQYF TGTGCCACCAGCAGAGATCTGAGGGAGCAGTACTTC
TRBJ2-1 15 . TRBV3-1/TRBV3-2 once CASSQDNTPEGEQFF TGTGCCAGCAGCCAAGACAACACCCCGGAGGGTGAGCAGTTCTTC
TRBJ1-4 15 TRBD1 TRBV7-9 . CASSLGTGGREKLFF TGTGCCAGCAGCTTAGGGACAGGGGGTCGGGAAAAACTGTTTTTT
TRBJ2-1 13 . TRBV7-3 . CASSLTRENEQFF TGTGCCAGCAGCTTAACCCGGGAAAACGAGCAGTTCTTC
TRBJ1-2 16 TRBD1 TRBV28 . CASSSTGTGLFYGYTF TGTGCCAGCAGTTCGACCGGGACAGGGCTCTTTTATGGCTACACCTTC
TRBJ1-1 14 . TRBV27 . CASSLGQSTTEAFF TGTGCCAGCAGTTTAGGACAGTCGACCACTGAAGCTTTCTTT
TRBJ2-3 18 TRBD2 TRBV5-1 . CASSLGGYLAGLTDTQYF TGCGCCAGCAGCTTGGGCGGGTACCTAGCGGGCCTCACAGATACGCAGTATTTT
TRBJ1-6 15 . TRBV6-5 . CASRHEAGLNSPLHF TGTGCCAGCAGGCATGAAGCGGGACTCAATTCACCCCTCCACTTT
TRBJ2-7 15 TRBD1 TRBV7-2 . CASSFTRDRGYEQYF TGTGCCAGCAGCTTCACACGGGACAGGGGCTACGAGCAGTACTTC
TRBJ2-1 15 TRBD2 TRBV7-3 . CASSRTSGAYNEQFF TGTGCCAGCAGCCGGACTAGCGGGGCCTACAATGAGCAGTTCTTC
TRBJ2-4 12 . TRBV18 . CASSIGQGIQYF TGTGCCAGCTCAATAGGGCAGGGCATTCAGTACTTC
TRBJ2-1 15 . TRBV28 . CASSGSGYSYNEQFF TGTGCCAGCAGTGGTAGCGGCTACTCCTACAATGAGCAGTTCTTC
TRBJ2-7 15 . TRBV11-3 . CASSLSPGASYEQYF TGTGCCAGCAGCTTATCCCCAGGGGCTAGCTACGAGCAGTACTTC
TRBJ1-1 15 . TRBV5-6 . CASSPAIGVGTEAFF TGTGCCAGCAGCCCGGCGATCGGGGTGGGCACTGAAGCTTTCTTT
TRBJ1-1 18 TRBD1 TRBV7-2 few CASSLVRKGARGNTEAFF TGTGCCAGCAGCTTAGTTAGAAAGGGGGCTAGGGGGAACACTGAAGCTTTCTTT
TRBJ2-3 16 TRBD1 TRBV20-1 . CSASLQGKDFTDTQYF TGCAGTGCTAGTTTACAGGGGAAAGATTTCACAGATACGCAGTATTTT
TRBJ2-1 15 TRBD1 TRBV19 once CASSLDREVGNEQFF TGTGCCAGTAGCCTTGACAGGGAAGTAGGGAATGAGCAGTTCTTC
TRBJ1-2 14 . TRBV6-2/TRBV6-3 . CASSYLGAKVGYTF TGTGCCAGCAGTTACCTGGGGGCAAAAGTTGGCTACACCTTC
TRBJ1-3 15 TRBD1 TRBV6-6 . CASSYFDRAGNTIYF TGTGCCAGCAGTTACTTCGACAGGGCTGGAAACACCATATATTTT
TRBJ1-4 14 . TRBV2 . CASSVRQVNEKLFF TGTGCCAGCAGTGTAAGACAGGTTAATGAAAAACTGTTTTTT
TRBJ1-6 16 TRBD1 TRBV5-8 . CASSSRGQDTNSPLHF TGTGCCAGCAGCTCCCGAGGACAGGACACGAATTCACCCCTCCACTTT
TRBJ2-1 15 TRBD1 TRBV7-2 . CASSLGGTGVNEQFF TGTGCCAGCAGCTTAGGGGGGACAGGGGTTAACGAGCAGTTCTTC
TRBJ2-6 16 . TRBV2 . CASSVEGAAGANVLTF TGTGCCAGCAGTGTGGAGGGGGCTGCTGGGGCCAACGTCCTGACTTTC
TRBJ1-1 13 TRBD1 TRBV9 . CASSADYRGGAFF TGTGCCAGCAGCGCGGACTACAGGGGTGGAGCTTTCTTT
TRBJ2-1 14 . TRBV6-2/TRBV6-3 . CASSYRTGRDEQFF TGTGCCAGCAGTTACCGGACTGGACGAGATGAGCAGTTCTTC
TRBJ1-1 15 . TRBV28 . CASSPPPAGNTEAFF TGTGCCAGCAGCCCTCCTCCTGCGGGGAACACTGAAGCTTTCTTT
TRBJ2-7 16 TRBD2 TRBV11-2 once CASSSISGRRGYEQYF TGTGCCAGCAGCTCAATTAGCGGGAGAAGGGGCTACGAGCAGTACTTC
TRBJ2-7 16 TRBD1 TRBV4-3 . CASSQSSGGIPYEQYF TGCGCCAGCAGCCAATCCTCAGGGGGTATCCCCTACGAGCAGTACTTC
TRBJ2-7 17 . TRBV5-6 . CASSPRTSRVWDYEQYF TGTGCCAGCAGCCCCCGTACCTCCAGGGTTTGGGACTACGAGCAGTACTTC
TRBJ1-4 13 . TRBV28 . CASRPQGYEKLFF TGTGCCAGCAGACCTCAGGGTTATGAAAAACTGTTTTTT
TRBJ2-1 16 . TRBV28 . CATGAGRGGPYNEQFF TGTGCCACGGGTGCGGGGAGAGGAGGTCCCTACAATGAGCAGTTCTTC
TRBJ1-2 15 TRBD1 TRBV30 once CAWRPTGGFTYGYTF TGTGCCTGGAGGCCTACAGGGGGCTTTACCTATGGCTACACCTTC
TRBJ1-2 14 . TRBV28 . CASSPDPQDYGYTF TGTGCCAGCAGCCCCGACCCACAGGACTATGGCTACACCTTC
TRBJ2-3 14 . TRBV27 . CASSPGHPSDTQYF TGTGCCAGCAGTCCGGGACACCCCTCGGATACGCAGTATTTT
TRBJ2-3 15 TRBD2 TRBV19 . CASIPKAGGPDTQYF TGTGCCAGTATCCCTAAAGCGGGAGGCCCAGATACGCAGTATTTT
TRBJ1-1 14 . TRBV29-1 . CSVSSGGPVAEAFF TGCAGCGTCTCCTCGGGAGGGCCGGTCGCTGAAGCTTTCTTT
TRBJ1-6 14 . TRBV5-8 once CASSIRENNSPLHF TGTGCCAGCAGCATCCGGGAAAATAATTCACCCCTCCACTTT
TRBJ1-4 16 TRBD1 TRBV15 . CATSSRDRGFGEKLFF TGTGCCACCAGCTCCCGCGACAGGGGTTTCGGGGAAAAACTGTTTTTT